The 9 T cell receptor beta chains reported below all come from one sample, sequenced in a study of OX40 agonist ivuxolimab in advanced cancers. Repertoires were generated with immunoSEQ multiplex PCR, while TCRdb's copy carries only in-frame clones and drops some. The sample contains around 20,000 clones, more than 65% of which appear only once. The sample was CD4+ or CD8+ T cells sorted from blood, taken in a trial of the OX40 agonist ivuxolimab. The origin of the receptors is an adult with an advanced solid tumor such as melanoma, head and neck, liver or kidney cancer.

This rearrangement joins TRBV28 to TRBJ2-7; 8 bases fit TRBD1. J lost 4 bases, V lost 6 bases, and 5 bases had no gene match. Germline V CDR1 and CDR2: MDHEN, SYDVKM. The CDR3 consists of 13 residues. CDR3 amino acids: CASSHDRGYEQYF. The DNA for the CDR3 is TGTGCCAGCAGCCATGACAGGGGATACGAGCAGTACTTC.

J is TRBJ1-1 and V is TRBV19; D perhaps matches TRBD1 (5 bases). V was shortened by 3 bases and J by 3 bases, with 8 bases between the two germline ends. CDR3 length: 13 amino acids. Germline lookup yields CDR1 LNHDA and CDR2 SQIVND (reference sequence). In DNA, the CDR3 is TGTGCCAGTAGTATCTGGGGGGACACTGAAGCTTTCTTT. Protein product: CASSIWGDTEAFF.

The CDR3 nucleotides are TGTGCCAGCAGCTTCCCCTGGACCCTCAATCAGCCCCAGCATTTT. Its protein is CASSFPWTLNQPQHF. The rearrangement uses TRBV7-3 and TRBJ1-5; D gene uncertain. Germline V gene sequence: CDR1 SGHTA, CDR2 FQGTGA. The CDR3 is 15 amino acids. Trimming left V 3 bases short and J 3 bases short, with 12 bases between.

The CDR3 sequence is CASSQVLAATDTQYF. As DNA, the CDR3 is TGCGCCAGCAGCCAAGTTCTAGCCGCCACAGATACGCAGTATTTT. This chain connects TRBV4-1 to TRBJ2-3; tentatively, D is TRBD2 (5 bases). The CDR3 runs to 15 residues. Per germline, CDR1 MGHRA and CDR2 YSYEKL. V was trimmed by 1 base and J by 2 bases, leaving 10 bases between them.

The V and J genes are TRBV27 and TRBJ2-1; perhaps TRBD2 as D (5 bases). V lost 6 bases and J 13 bases, leaving 16 bases between the germline ends. The CDR3 covers 12 residues. Looked up from germline, CDR1 is MNHEY and CDR2 is SMNVEV (reference sequence). The CDR3 DNA reads TGTGCCAGCAGAGGATACGGGGATCTTCAGTTCTTC. This sequence encodes CASRGYGDLQFF.

V and J are TRBV9 and TRBJ1-4, with D possibly TRBD1 on 6 matching bases. The CDR3 runs 15 residues. Trimming took 0 bases from V and 5 from J, leaving 11 bases between them. CDR1 SGDLS and CDR2 YYNGEE come from the germline V gene. The CDR3 region is CASSVGGGTNEKLFF. As DNA, the CDR3 is TGTGCCAGCAGCGTAGGCGGGGGGACAAATGAAAAACTGTTTTTT. Supplemented by reference TRBV9 and TRBJ1-4, the full variable domain reads DSGVTQTPKHLITATGQRVTLRCSPRSGDLSVYWYQQSLDQGLQFLIQYYNGEERAKGNILERFSAQQFPDLHSELNLSSLELGDSALYFCASSVGGGTNEKLFFGSGTQLSVL.

CDR3 nucleotide sequence: TGTGCCAGCAGCCAAGGGGGGCGGGGGGCGCAGTACTTC. Residues: CASSQGGRGAQYF. The gene calls are TRBV4-2 and TRBJ2-7, with 8 nucleotides matching TRBD2. The J segment lost 9 bases and the V segment lost 1 base, leaving 5 bases of the junction unmatched. Germline values: CDR1 LGHNA, CDR2 YNFKEQ. The CDR3 contains 13 residues.

This sequence joins TRBV19 and TRBJ1-2; D is uncertain. Trimming cost V 0 bases and J 4 bases, with 15 bases left between them. Germline-derived CDR1 and CDR2 are LNHDA and SQIVND (reference sequence). This CDR3 has 16 residues. CDR3 nucleotides: TGTGCCAGTAGTATAGATCGGATGGGAACCCCCTATGGCTACACCTTC. Amino acid sequence: CASSIDRMGTPYGYTF. The entire variable domain, with the rest obtained from reference TRBV19 and TRBJ1-2, is as follows: DGGITQSPKYLFRKEGQNVTLSCEQNLNHDAMYWYRQDPGQGLRLIYYSQIVNDFQKGDIAEGYSVSREKKESFPLTVTSAQKNPTAFYLCASSIDRMGTPYGYTFGSGTRLTVV.

The V call is TRBV21-1, the J call TRBJ2-7; the D call TRBD2 from the table was never checked on the DNA. TRBV21-1 is reported as a pseudogene. This CDR3 spans 14 amino acids. The CDR3 DNA sequence: TGTGCCAGCAGCCCTAACGCGTACCCCTACGAGCAGTACTTC. As protein: CASSPNAYPYEQYF.